This T cell receptor (beta chain) was profiled in a study of T cells expressing NK-cell markers (dated by TCRdb to 2019 to 2021). About the full investigation: In sorted CD3+CD56+NKG2C+, CD3+CD56+NKG2C- and CD3+CD56-NKG2C+ T-cell subsets from several donors, TCR beta-chain repertoires were profiled. Illumina HiSeq 2000/2500, MiSeq or NextSeq was used to sequence libraries as 2 x 150 bp reads. Among the eight sequenced donors, only one was HCMV-seronegative, while the other seven were HCMV-seropositive. The study sequenced eight donors, all healthy volunteers chosen at random: three men and five women.

Concerning this clonotype: Its antigen has not been determined.

What the study reported, not specific to this receptor: Those dominant clonotypes were again the most abundant among CD3+CD56-NKG2C+ cells in a few donors, at roughly 25-60.1%. In over 5 donors, the dominant CD3+CD56+NKG2C+ clonotypes were among the top 10 CD8+ clonotypes and accounted for about 1.0-7.5% of CD8+ T cells. Whether the expanded NKG2C-expressing T cell clones were specific for HCMV antigens remained unclear.

The CDR3 has 15 amino acids, counting the end cysteine and phenylalanine. DNA is not recorded here. Sequences LNHNV (CDR1) and YYDKDF (CDR2) are obtained from the germline V gene (reference sequence). A commercial ELISA kit detecting HCMV-specific IgG in serum was used to determine HCMV serostatus. Ficoll density gradient centrifugation was used to isolate peripheral blood mononuclear cells from blood. TCRdb shows the sequencer as Illumina HiSeq 2000. The TCR beta cDNA libraries were made using 5'RACE template switching, a step that added both a universal primer site and unique molecular identifiers. cDNA synthesis was primed from the TCR beta constant segment, followed by two successive PCR amplification steps. The paper's data handling went like this. MIGEC was used to demultiplex reads and group the reads by UMI, and MiTCR was used to assemble and quantify clonotypes. Only TCR cDNA sequences supported by at least two reads were kept to exclude erroneous sequences. The tcR package was used for downstream repertoire analysis, with clonotypes matched between fractions based on CDR3 nucleotide sequence plus V segment. VDJmatch was used to annotate antigen specificity against VDJdb, with one amino acid substitution allowed in CDR3. After TCRdb reprocessed the reads, each CDR3 protein sequence was kept as one row, without DNA. The V and J calls come from TCRdb's annotation, not from the publication. The sample has roughly 350,000 distinct CDR3 sequences on record. The ten largest clonotypes hold over 4% of the sample.

This TCR came from a man between 18 and 69 years old in good health. Sequencing input: blood T cells: a sorted CD56 or NKG2C T cell subset, CD4+ or CD8+ T cells, or bulk PBMC T cells (not recorded which). The chain is assembled from TRBV15 and TRBJ2-5; TCRdb calls TRBD1, which cannot be checked without DNA. CDR3 region: CATSRGSRGAETQYF.